These 22 T cell receptor beta chains originate from one sample sequenced in a study of human T cells and chemical hapten exposure. Indicated time point: patch test 2, 6 weeks after DPC sensitization. Treatment given: therapeutic diphenylcyclopropenone sensitization with weekly scalp DPC. TCRdb re-derived calls from the RACE reads in MiXCR, one entry per CDR3 protein. The table has 80,000 to 95,000 distinct CDR3 sequences, approximately 10% seen once. The source was whole blood, collected in connection with sensitization to the hapten diphenylcyclopropenone (DPC). The receptors originated from a man between 18 and 35 years old with alopecia areata. Some clones in this sample may be carry-over from other donors' samples.

The chain joins TRBV20-1 to TRBJ1-1; unclear D gene. Deletions cut 3 bases from V and 7 bases from J, with 18 bases between. This CDR3 contains 14 residues. Germline V gene lookup returns CDR1 DFQATT and CDR2 SNEGSKA (reference sequence). The CDR3 DNA reads TGCAGTGCTAGGGAGGTGGTCGGACGGATTGAAGCTTTCTTT. Amino acid sequence: CSAREVVGRIEAFF.

CDR3 DNA: TGCGCCAGCAGCTTTGCCCCAGGGACCACAGATACGCAGTATTTT. This codes for CASSFAPGTTDTQYF. The chain couples TRBV5-1 to TRBJ2-3; tentatively, D is TRBD1 or TRBD2 (5 bases each). The germline V gene has CDR1 SGHRS and CDR2 YFSETQ. The length of the CDR3 is 15 residues. The V end lost 2 bases, the J end lost 2 bases, and 12 bases lay between the germline ends.

This clonotype has a handful of counts. This chain joins TRBV11-2 and TRBJ2-1; TRBD2 might be the D (5 bases). Per the germline V gene, CDR1 is SGHAT and CDR2 is FQNNGV. V was shortened by 0 bases and J by 7 bases, with 19 bases between the two germline ends. The CDR3 contains 17 residues. The CDR3 here is CASSLDRWYAGVNEQFF. The CDR3 DNA sequence: TGTGCCAGCAGCTTAGATCGATGGTATGCCGGGGTAAATGAGCAGTTCTTC.

This sequence joins TRBV29-1 and TRBJ2-6; TRBD1 agrees at 11 bases. CDR3 size: 16 residues. Germline V gene data show CDR1 as SQVTM and CDR2 as ANQGSEA. The J segment lost 1 base and the V segment lost 7 bases, leaving 6 bases of the junction unmatched. CDR3 DNA: TGCAGCGCTGGAGGACAGGGGGCATCTGGGGCCAACGTCCTGACTTTC. Its translation is CSAGGQGASGANVLTF. The full variable domain, completed using reference TRBV29-1 and TRBJ2-6, is SAVISQKPSRDICQRGTSLTIQCQVDSQVTMMFWYRQQPGQSLTLIATANQGSEATYESGFVIDKFPISRPNLTFSTLTVSNMSPEDSSIYLCSAGGQGASGANVLTFGAGSRLTVL.

The chain couples TRBV28 to TRBJ2-3; 8 bases align to TRBD1. CDR3 size: 13 residues. V dropped 9 bases and J dropped 6; count of bases not matched to a gene: 8. Per the germline V gene, CDR1 is MDHEN and CDR2 is SYDVKM. For the CDR3, the DNA is TGTGCCAGATTCGGGACAGGCAACGATACGCAGTATTTT. This sequence encodes CARFGTGNDTQYF.

There are many counts of this clonotype. The DNA of the CDR3 is TGTGCCAGCAGCCGCACCGGGACAGGGATCGGGGAGCTGTTTTTT. Translation: CASSRTGTGIGELFF. The rearrangement links TRBV7-3 to TRBJ2-2; the match to TRBD1 covers 9 bases. Germline loops: CDR1 SGHTA, CDR2 FQGTGA. The CDR3 sequence is 15 residues long. The V and J ends lost 5 bases and 7 bases, in that order; junction bases with no gene match: 8.

The rearrangement links TRBV28 to TRBJ2-5, with 7 bases fitting TRBD1. The CDR3 consists of 12 residues. The V segment lost 6 bases and the J segment 3 bases; nucleotides outside the gene matches: 1. Germline CDR1 and CDR2: MDHEN and SYDVKM. The CDR3 DNA follows: TGTGCCAGCAGGGGACAGAAAGAGACCCAGTACTTC. This translates into CASRGQKETQYF.

This clonotype was observed a handful of times. The V call is TRBV20-1, the J call TRBJ2-2; 11 bases fit TRBD2. Germline V gene data show CDR1 as DFQATT and CDR2 as SNEGSKA (reference sequence). The trim removed 0 bases at V and 7 bases at J, leaving 7 bases unmatched. The CDR3 length is 16 residues. CDR3 protein: CSARESTSGGRGELFF. As DNA, the CDR3 is TGCAGTGCTAGAGAATCCACTAGCGGGGGCCGCGGGGAGCTGTTTTTT.

This clonotype occurred many times. The chain links TRBV3-1 to TRBJ2-1; D might be TRBD2 (5 bases). The CDR3 loop spans 12 amino acids. V lost 3 bases, J lost 5 bases, and 5 bases lay in between. In germline, CDR1 is LGHDT, CDR2 YNNKEL (reference sequence). CDR3 nucleotide sequence: TGTGCCAGCAGCCAGACTAACAATGAGCAGTTCTTC. It translates to CASSQTNNEQFF.

The sample holds many counts of this clonotype. This chain connects TRBV2 to TRBJ2-7, with 8 bases lining up with TRBD1. Trimming cost V 5 bases and J 6 bases; bases outside gene matches: 3. This CDR3 comprises 12 residues. The germline V gene has CDR1 SNHLY and CDR2 FYNNEI. The CDR3 spells CASSFRGPEQYV. CDR3 in DNA: TGTGCCAGCAGTTTCAGGGGGCCCGAGCAGTACGTC.

This sequence joins TRBV28 and TRBJ2-7; D is undetermined. The CDR3 is 12 amino acids. Per the germline V gene, CDR1 is MDHEN and CDR2 is SYDVKM. Trimming took 4 bases from V and 4 from J, leaving 8 bases between them. In nucleotides, the CDR3 is TGTGCCAGCAGTTCTGACATTTACGAGCAGTACTTC. Translating it yields CASSSDIYEQYF.

There are a few counts of this clonotype. This chain's CDR3 is CASSLSTGLGTYEQYF. In DNA form, the CDR3 reads TGCGCCAGCAGCTTGTCCACAGGGCTCGGGACCTACGAGCAGTACTTC. J is TRBJ2-7 and V is TRBV5-1, with D possibly being TRBD1 (6 bases). Germline assignment: CDR1 SGHRS and CDR2 YFSETQ. V lost 1 base, J lost 2 bases, and 16 bases lay in between. The CDR3 contains 16 residues.

At least ten counts were recorded for this clonotype. The chain has TRBV4-2 and TRBJ2-7; D might be TRBD2 (6 bases). Germline CDR1 reads LGHNA; CDR2 reads YNFKEQ. Trimming took 0 bases from V and 2 from J, leaving 8 bases between them. This CDR3 has 14 residues. The CDR3 is CASSQEAGPYEQYF. DNA of the CDR3: TGTGCCAGCAGCCAAGAGGCGGGACCCTACGAGCAGTACTTC.

This clonotype was detected ten times or more. This chain connects TRBV20-1 to TRBJ2-7, with D tentatively TRBD1 or TRBD2 (5 bases each). The germline gives CDR1 DFQATT, CDR2 SNEGSKA (reference sequence). CDR3 length: 12 residues. V was clipped by 5 bases and J by 5 bases, with 13 bases between them. The CDR3 region is CSAGPRGDEQYF. CDR3 bases: TGCAGTGCTGGTCCGCGAGGGGACGAGCAGTACTTC.

In its sample, this clonotype was seen many times. The genes are TRBV20-1 and TRBJ2-1; perhaps TRBD2 as D (6 bases). Trimming left V 3 bases short and J 8 bases short, with 8 bases between. The germline V gene has CDR1 DFQATT and CDR2 SNEGSKA (reference sequence). CDR3 size: 11 residues. CDR3 sequence (DNA): TGCAGTGCTAGTAGGGAGGATGAGCAGTTCTTC. As protein: CSASREDEQFF.

This clonotype has a handful of counts. The V gene is TRBV7-2, the J gene TRBJ1-2, with TRBD1 matching 7 bases. The trim removed 7 bases at V and 5 bases at J, leaving 10 bases unmatched. Germline assignment: CDR1 SGHTA and CDR2 FQGNSA. This CDR3 is built from 14 residues. The CDR3 nucleotides are TGTGCCAGCAAAACTAGGGGGCGAGAATATGGCTACACCTTC. It translates to CASKTRGREYGYTF. Full variable domain (outside the CDR3, taken from reference TRBV7-2 and TRBJ1-2): GAGVSQSPSNKVTEKGKDVELRCDPISGHTALYWYRQSLGQGLEFLIYFQGNSAPDKSGLPSDRFSAERTGGSVSTLTIQRTQQEDSAVYLCASKTRGREYGYTFGSGTRLTVV.

This clonotype was seen at least ten times. This chain uses TRBV18 with TRBJ1-1; the D is unclear. V was shortened by 0 bases and J by 6 bases, with 20 bases between the two germline ends. The CDR3 has 17 residues. The germline V gene has CDR1 KGHSH and CDR2 LQKENI. The CDR3 loop is CASSPPEFWTARPEAFF. The CDR3 DNA is TGTGCCAGCTCACCACCAGAGTTCTGGACTGCTCGGCCTGAAGCTTTCTTT.

The chain is built from TRBV6-2 or TRBV6-3 and TRBJ2-2; D is unclear. Germline V gene sequence: CDR1 MNHEY, CDR2 SVGEGT. The V end lost 4 bases, the J end lost 0 bases, and 9 bases lay between the germline ends. The CDR3 consists of 15 residues. The CDR3 DNA sequence: TGTGCCAGCAGTTCAAAGGGCACGAACACCGGGGAGCTGTTTTTT. This sequence encodes CASSSKGTNTGELFF.

This clonotype has a count of ten or more. V is TRBV4-3 and J is TRBJ1-1; no reliable D call. The CDR3 loop spans 14 amino acids. The germline V and J ends were trimmed by 0 bases and 1 base, with 6 bases remaining between them. CDR1 and CDR2 from the germline V gene are LGHNA and YSLEER. For the CDR3, the DNA is TGCGCCAGCAGCCAAGACAGACAGAACACTGAAGCTTTCTTT. Its protein is CASSQDRQNTEAFF.

The genes are TRBV6-6 and TRBJ2-7; 11 bases map to TRBD2. The CDR3 spans 14 residues. Per the germline V gene, CDR1 is MNHNY and CDR2 is SVGAGI (reference sequence). The V segment lost 6 bases and the J segment 4 bases; nucleotides outside the gene matches: 5. This CDR3 is CASSRGTSGYEQYF. The CDR3 bases are TGTGCCAGCAGCCGCGGGACTAGCGGATACGAGCAGTACTTC.

In its sample, this clonotype was seen a few times. The chain recombines TRBV7-9 with TRBJ2-7, with a tentative D call TRBD2 (6 bases). Germline V gene data show CDR1 as SEHNR and CDR2 as FQNEAQ (reference sequence). Trimming took 5 bases from V and 4 from J, leaving 18 bases between them. This CDR3 has 15 amino acids. This CDR3 reads CASSPRAGGFYEQYF. For the CDR3, the DNA is TGTGCCAGCAGCCCCAGGGCCGGAGGGTTTTACGAGCAGTACTTC.

In this sample, this clonotype is medium-sized. The chain joins TRBV3-1 to TRBJ2-5; 7 bases are a match to TRBD1. In germline, CDR1 is LGHDT, CDR2 YNNKEL (reference sequence). The CDR3 runs to 13 residues. With 4 bases clipped from V and 5 bases from J, the junction kept 4 bases outside the gene matches. Here the CDR3 reads CASSRQGDETQYF. The CDR3 DNA is TGTGCCAGCAGCCGGCAGGGGGATGAGACCCAGTACTTC.